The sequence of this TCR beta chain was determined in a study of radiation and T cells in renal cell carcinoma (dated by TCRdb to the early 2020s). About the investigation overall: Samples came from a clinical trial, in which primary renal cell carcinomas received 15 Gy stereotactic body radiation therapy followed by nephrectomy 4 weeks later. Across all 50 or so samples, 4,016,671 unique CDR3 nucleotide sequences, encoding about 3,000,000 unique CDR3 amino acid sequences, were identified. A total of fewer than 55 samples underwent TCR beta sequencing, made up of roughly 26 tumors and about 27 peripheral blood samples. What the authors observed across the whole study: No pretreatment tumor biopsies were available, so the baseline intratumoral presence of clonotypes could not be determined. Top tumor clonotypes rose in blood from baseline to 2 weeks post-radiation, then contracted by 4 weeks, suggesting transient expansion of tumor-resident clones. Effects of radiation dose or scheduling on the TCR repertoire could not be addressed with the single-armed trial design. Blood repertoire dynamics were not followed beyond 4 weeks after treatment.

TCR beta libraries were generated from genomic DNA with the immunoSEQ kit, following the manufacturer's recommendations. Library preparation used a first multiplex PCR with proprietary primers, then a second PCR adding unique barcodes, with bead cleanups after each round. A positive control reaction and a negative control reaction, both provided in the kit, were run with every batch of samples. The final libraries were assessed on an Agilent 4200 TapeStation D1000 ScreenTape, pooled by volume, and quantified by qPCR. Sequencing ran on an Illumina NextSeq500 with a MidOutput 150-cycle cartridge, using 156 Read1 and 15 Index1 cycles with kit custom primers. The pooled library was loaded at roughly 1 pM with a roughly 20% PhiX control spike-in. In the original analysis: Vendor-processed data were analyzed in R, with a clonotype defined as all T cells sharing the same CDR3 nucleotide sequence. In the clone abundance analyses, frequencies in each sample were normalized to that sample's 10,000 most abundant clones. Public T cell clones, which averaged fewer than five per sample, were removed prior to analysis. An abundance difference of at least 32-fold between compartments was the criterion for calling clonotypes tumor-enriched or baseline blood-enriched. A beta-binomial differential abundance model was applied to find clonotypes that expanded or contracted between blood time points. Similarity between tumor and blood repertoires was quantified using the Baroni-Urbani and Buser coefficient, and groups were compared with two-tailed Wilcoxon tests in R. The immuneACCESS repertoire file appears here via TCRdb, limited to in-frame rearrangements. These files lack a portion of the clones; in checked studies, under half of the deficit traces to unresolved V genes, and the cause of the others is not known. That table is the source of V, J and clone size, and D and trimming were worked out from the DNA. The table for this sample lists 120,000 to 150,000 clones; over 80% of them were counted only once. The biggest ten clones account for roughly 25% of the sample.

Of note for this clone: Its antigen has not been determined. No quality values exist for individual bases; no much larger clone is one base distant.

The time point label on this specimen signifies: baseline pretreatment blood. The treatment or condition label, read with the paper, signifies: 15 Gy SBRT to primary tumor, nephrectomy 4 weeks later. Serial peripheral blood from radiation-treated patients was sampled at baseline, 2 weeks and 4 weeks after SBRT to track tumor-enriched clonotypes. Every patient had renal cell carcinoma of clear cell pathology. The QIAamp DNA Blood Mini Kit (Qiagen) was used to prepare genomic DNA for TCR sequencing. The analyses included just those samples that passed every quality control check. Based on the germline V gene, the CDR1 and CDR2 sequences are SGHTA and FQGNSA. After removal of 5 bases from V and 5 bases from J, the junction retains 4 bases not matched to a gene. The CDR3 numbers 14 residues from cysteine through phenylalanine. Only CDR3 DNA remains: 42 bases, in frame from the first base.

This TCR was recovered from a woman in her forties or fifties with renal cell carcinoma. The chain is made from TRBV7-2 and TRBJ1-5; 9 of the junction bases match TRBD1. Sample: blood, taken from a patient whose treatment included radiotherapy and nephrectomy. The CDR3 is CASSPRTGDQPQHF. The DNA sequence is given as TGTGCCAGCAGCCCACGGACAGGGGATCAGCCCCAGCATTTT.